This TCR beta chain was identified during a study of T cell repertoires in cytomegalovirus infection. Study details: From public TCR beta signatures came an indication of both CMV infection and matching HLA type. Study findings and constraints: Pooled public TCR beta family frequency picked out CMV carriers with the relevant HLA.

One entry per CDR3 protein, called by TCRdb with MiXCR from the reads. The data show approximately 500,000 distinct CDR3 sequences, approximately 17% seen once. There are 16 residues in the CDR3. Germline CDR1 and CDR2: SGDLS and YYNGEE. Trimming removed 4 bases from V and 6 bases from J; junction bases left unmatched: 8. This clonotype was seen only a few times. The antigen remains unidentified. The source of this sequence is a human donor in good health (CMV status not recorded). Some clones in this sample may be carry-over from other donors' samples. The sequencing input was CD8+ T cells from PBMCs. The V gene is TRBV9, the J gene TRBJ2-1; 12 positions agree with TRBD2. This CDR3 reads CASSIKLAGGTNEQFF. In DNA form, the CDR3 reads TGTGCCAGCAGCATAAAACTAGCGGGGGGAACCAATGAGCAGTTCTTC.